This entry lists 4 T cell receptor beta chains sequenced from one sample in a study of T cells in Graves' hyperthyroidism and ophthalmopathy. TCR beta CDR3 regions were amplified from RNA. First-round RT-PCR of the TCR CDR3 relied on the HTBI primer set. MiXCR, run by TCRdb on the multiplex PCR reads, gives a single entry per CDR3 protein. The top ten clones hold roughly 14% of a sample with more than 500,000 distinct CDR3 sequences, less than 15% of them seen once. The sequencing sample was made of blood. All receptors derive from a woman aged 40 to 50 with Graves' hyperthyroidism.

The V gene is TRBV7-2, the J gene TRBJ2-1; 7 bases map to TRBD2. CDR1 and CDR2 from the germline V gene are SGHTA and FQGNSA. The CDR3 runs to 14 residues. V lost 1 base to trimming and J lost 7 bases; unmatched junction nucleotides: 4. The CDR3 region has the DNA TGTGCCAGCAGCTTAGGAGGACTAGATAATGAGCAGTTCTTC. It encodes CASSLGGLDNEQFF.

The rearrangement uses TRBV19 and TRBJ2-5; TRBD2 agrees at 13 bases. Germline V gene lookup returns CDR1 LNHDA and CDR2 SQIVND (reference sequence). The CDR3 loop spans 18 amino acids. J lost 5 bases, V lost 3 bases, and 12 bases had no gene match. The CDR3 bases are TGTGCCAGTAGTATCTCTATCCCGGGACTAGCGGGATGGGAGACCCAGTACTTC. The encoded protein is CASSISIPGLAGWETQYF.

The chain is built from TRBV14 and TRBJ1-2; D perhaps matches TRBD1 (6 bases). The CDR3 spans 16 residues. Per germline, CDR1 SGHDN and CDR2 FVKESK. V was pared by 4 bases and J by 8 bases, with 23 bases between. Here the CDR3 reads CASSPSSRQALVGYTF. CDR3 in DNA: TGTGCCAGCAGCCCATCCTCTCGACAGGCCCTAGTGGGCTACACCTTC.

The chain combines TRBV12-3 or TRBV12-4 with TRBJ2-1; TRBD2 aligns across 7 bases. Trimming at V came to 10 bases and at J to 8 bases, leaving 14 bases not matched to a gene. CDR3 length: 14 amino acids. The CDR3 sequence is CATSWGTGGDEQFF. CDR3 DNA: TGTGCCACCTCTTGGGGGACGGGAGGAGATGAGCAGTTCTTC.